This T cell receptor (beta chain) is from a study of cytomegalovirus exposure and HLA in healthy donors. On the study more broadly: The 120 or so validation repertoires were reported in a later analysis to have been generated on the same platform as the approximately 700 first-cohort repertoires. General study findings and limits: The majority of TCR sequences were rare, yet some public TCRs appeared in many donors.

The method was immunoSEQ multiplex PCR; TCRdb's version includes in-frame clones alone and lacks a portion of them. The sample records 90,000 or so clones, around 85% being singletons. V lost 4 bases to trimming and J lost 8 bases; unmatched junction nucleotides: 11. CDR3 size: 15 residues. CDR1 and CDR2 from the germline V gene are SGHTS and YDEGEE. Points on this clone: Antigen: not known.

Source material: PBMCs. The chain uses TRBV5-8 and TRBJ2-1, with 8 bases matching TRBD2. The receptor's source is a man younger than 35 in good health and CMV-seropositive. The CDR3 sequence: CASSLRAGGFYEQFF. The CDR3 DNA sequence: TGTGCCAGCAGCCTGAGGGCGGGAGGATTCTATGAGCAGTTCTTC.